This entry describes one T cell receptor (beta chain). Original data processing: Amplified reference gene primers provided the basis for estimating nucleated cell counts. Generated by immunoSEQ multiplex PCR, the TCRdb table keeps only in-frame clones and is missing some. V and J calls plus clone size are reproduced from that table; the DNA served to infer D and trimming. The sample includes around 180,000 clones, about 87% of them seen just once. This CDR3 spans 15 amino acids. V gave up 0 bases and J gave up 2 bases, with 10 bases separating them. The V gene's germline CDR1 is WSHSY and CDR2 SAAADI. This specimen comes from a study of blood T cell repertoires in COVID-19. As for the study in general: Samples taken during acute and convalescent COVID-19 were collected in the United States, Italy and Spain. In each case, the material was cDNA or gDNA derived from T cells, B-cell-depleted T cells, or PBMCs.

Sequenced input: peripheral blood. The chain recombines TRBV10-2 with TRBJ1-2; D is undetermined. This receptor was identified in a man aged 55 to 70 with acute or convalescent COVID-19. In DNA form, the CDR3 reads TGCGCCAGCAGTGAGTCGAAGGGAGGGAACTATGGCTACACCTTC. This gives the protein CASSESKGGNYGYTF.